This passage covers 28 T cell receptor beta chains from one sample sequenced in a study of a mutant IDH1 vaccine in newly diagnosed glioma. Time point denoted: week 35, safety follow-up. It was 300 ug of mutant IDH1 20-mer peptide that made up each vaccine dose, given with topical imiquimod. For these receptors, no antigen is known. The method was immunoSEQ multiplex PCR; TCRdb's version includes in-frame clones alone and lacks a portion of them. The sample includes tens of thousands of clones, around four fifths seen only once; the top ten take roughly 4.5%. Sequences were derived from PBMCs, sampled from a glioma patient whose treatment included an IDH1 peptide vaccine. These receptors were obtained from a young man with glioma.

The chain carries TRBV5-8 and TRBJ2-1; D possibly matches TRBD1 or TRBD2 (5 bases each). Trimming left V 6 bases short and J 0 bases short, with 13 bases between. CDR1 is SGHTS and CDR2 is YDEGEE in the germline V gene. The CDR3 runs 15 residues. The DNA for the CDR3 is TGTGCCAGCACCCCAGGGACGGTCTCCTACAATGAGCAGTTCTTC. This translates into CASTPGTVSYNEQFF.

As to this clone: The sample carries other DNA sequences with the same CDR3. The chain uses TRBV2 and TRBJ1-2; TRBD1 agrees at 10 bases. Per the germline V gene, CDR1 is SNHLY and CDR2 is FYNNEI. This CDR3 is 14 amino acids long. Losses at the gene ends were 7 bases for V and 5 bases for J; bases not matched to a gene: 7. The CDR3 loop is CASTPSGQGYGYTF. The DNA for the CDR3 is TGTGCCAGCACGCCCTCGGGACAGGGGTATGGCTACACCTTC.

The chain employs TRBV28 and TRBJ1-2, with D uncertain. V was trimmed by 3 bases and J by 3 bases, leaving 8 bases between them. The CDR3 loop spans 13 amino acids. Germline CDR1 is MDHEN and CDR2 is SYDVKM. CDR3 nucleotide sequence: TGTGCCAGCAGTTTTCTTCTGGACTATGGCTACACCTTC. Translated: CASSFLLDYGYTF.

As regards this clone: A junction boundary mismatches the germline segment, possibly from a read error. CDR3 DNA: TGTGCCATCAGCGAGTCCCTAGCGGGGGAAAACATTCAGTACTTC. The encoded protein is CAISESLAGENIQYF. The chain employs TRBV10-3 and TRBJ2-4; 10 positions match TRBD2. CDR1 is ENHRY and CDR2 is SYGVKD in the germline V gene. The CDR3 totals 15 residues.

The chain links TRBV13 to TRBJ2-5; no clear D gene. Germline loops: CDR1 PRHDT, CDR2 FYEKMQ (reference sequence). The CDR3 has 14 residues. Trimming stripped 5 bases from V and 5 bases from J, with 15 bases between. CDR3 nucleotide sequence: TGTGCCAGCAGCCCTACCGTAGAGTACGAGACCCAGTACTTC. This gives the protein CASSPTVEYETQYF.

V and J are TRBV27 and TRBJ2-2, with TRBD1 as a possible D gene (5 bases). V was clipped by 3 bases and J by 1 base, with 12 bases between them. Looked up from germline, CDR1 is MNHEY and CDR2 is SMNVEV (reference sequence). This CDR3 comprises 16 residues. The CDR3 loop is CASSFNRRENTGELFF. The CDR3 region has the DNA TGTGCCAGCAGTTTCAACAGGAGAGAGAACACCGGGGAGCTGTTTTTT.

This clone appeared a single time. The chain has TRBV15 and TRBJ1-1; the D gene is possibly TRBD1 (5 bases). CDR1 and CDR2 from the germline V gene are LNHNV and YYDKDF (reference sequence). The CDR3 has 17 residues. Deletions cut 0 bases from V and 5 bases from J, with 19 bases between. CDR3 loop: CATSRDFTGRVGTEAFF. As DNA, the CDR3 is TGTGCCACCAGCAGAGATTTTACGGGACGGGTTGGTACTGAAGCTTTCTTT.

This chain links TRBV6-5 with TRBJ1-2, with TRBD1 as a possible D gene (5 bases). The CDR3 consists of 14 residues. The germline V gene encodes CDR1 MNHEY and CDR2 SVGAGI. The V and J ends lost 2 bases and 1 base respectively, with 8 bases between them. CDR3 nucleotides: TGTGCCAGCAGTTACATCGGGGGTAACTATGGCTACACCTTC. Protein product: CASSYIGGNYGYTF.

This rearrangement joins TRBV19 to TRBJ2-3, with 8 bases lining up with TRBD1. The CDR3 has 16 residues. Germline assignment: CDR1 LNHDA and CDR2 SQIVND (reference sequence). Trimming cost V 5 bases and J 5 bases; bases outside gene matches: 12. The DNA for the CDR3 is TGTGCCAGTAGTGTGCTCACAGGGGGTGTTGGAGATACGCAGTATTTT. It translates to CASSVLTGGVGDTQYF.

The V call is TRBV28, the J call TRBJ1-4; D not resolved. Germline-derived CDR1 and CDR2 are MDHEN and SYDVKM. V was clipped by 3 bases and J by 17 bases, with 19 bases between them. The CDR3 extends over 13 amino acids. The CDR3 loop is CASSFRAVREPFF. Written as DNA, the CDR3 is TGTGCCAGCAGTTTTAGAGCCGTCCGAGAACCCTTTTTT.

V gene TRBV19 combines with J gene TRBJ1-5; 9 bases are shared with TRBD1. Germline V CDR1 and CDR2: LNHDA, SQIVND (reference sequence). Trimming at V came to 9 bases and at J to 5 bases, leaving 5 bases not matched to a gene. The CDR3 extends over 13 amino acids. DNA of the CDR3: TGTGCCAGCGGGACAGGGAGTCATCAGCCCCAGCATTTT. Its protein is CASGTGSHQPQHF. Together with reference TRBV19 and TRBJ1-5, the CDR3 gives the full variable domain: DGGITQSPKYLFRKEGQNVTLSCEQNLNHDAMYWYRQDPGQGLRLIYYSQIVNDFQKGDIAEGYSVSREKKESFPLTVTSAQKNPTAFYLCASGTGSHQPQHFGDGTRLSIL.

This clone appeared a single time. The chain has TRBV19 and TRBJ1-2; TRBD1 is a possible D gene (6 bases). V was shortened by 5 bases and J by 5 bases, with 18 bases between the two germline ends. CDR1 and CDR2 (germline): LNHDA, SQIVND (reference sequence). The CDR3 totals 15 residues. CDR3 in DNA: TGTGCCAGTAGTCCAGAAGGACAGACGGCGTATGGCTACACCTTC. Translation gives CASSPEGQTAYGYTF.

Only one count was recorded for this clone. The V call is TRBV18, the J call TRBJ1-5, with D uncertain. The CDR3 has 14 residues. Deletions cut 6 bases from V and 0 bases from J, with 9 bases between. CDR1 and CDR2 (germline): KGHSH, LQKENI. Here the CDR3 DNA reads TGTGCCAGCTCGCAACAGAATAGCAATCAGCCCCAGCATTTT. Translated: CASSQQNSNQPQHF.

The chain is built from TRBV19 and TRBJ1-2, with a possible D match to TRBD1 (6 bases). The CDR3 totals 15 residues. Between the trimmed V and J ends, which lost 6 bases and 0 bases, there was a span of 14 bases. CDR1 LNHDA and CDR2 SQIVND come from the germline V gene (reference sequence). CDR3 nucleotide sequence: TGTGCCAGTAGGACCGGGGGCAGTTCTAACTATGGCTACACCTTC. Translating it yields CASRTGGSSNYGYTF.

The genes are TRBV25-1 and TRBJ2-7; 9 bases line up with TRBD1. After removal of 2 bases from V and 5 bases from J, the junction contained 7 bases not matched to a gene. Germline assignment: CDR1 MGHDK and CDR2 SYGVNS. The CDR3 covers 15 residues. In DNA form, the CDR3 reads TGTGCCAGCAGTGAAACAGGGGGCCCACTTAACGAGCAGTACTTC. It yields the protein CASSETGGPLNEQYF.

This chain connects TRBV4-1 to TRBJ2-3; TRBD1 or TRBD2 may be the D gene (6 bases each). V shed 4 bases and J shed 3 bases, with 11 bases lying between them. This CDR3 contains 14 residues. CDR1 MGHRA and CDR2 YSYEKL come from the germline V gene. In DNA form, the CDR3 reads TGCGCCAGCAGCCGGTGGGGGGCAACAGATACGCAGTATTTT. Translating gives CASSRWGATDTQYF.

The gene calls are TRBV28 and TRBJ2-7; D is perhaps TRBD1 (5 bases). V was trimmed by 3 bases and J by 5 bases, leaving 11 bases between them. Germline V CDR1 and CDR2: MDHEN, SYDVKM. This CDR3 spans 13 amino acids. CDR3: CASSFPQGNEQYF. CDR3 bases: TGTGCCAGCAGTTTCCCCCAGGGTAACGAGCAGTACTTC.

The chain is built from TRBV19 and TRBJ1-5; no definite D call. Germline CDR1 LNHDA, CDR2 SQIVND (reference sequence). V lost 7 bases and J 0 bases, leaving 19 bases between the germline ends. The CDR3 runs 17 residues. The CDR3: CASTLASAGYSNQPQHF. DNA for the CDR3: TGTGCCAGTACACTCGCGAGTGCGGGCTATAGCAATCAGCCCCAGCATTTT.

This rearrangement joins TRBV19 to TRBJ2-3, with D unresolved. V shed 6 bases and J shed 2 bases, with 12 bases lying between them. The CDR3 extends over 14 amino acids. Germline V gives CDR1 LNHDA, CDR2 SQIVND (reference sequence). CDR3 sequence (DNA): TGTGCCAGTAGCTTTCTAGTAAACACAGATACGCAGTATTTT. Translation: CASSFLVNTDTQYF.

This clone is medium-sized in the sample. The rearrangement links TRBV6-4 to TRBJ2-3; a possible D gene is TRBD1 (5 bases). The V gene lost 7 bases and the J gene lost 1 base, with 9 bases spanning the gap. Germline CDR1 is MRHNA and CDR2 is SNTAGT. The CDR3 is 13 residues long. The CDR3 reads CASKEQGTDTQYF. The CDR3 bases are TGTGCCAGCAAAGAACAGGGCACAGATACGCAGTATTTT.

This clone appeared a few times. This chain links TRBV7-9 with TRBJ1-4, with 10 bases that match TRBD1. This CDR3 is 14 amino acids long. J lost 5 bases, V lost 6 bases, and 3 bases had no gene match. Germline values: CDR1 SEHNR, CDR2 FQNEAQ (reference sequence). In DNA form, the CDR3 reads TGTGCCAGCAGTTCGACAGGGGGCAATGAAAAACTGTTTTTT. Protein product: CASSSTGGNEKLFF. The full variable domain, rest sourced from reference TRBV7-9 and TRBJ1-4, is DTGVSQNPRHKITKRGQNVTFRCDPISEHNRLYWYRQTLGQGPEFLTYFQNEAQLEKSRLLSDRFSAERPKGSFSTLEIQRTEQGDSAMYLCASSSTGGNEKLFFGSGTQLSVL.

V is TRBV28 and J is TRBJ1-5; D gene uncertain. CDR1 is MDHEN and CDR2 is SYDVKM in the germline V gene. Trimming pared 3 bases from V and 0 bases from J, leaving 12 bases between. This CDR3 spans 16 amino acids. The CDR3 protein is CASSFGNPYSNQPQHF. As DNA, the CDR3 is TGTGCCAGCAGTTTCGGTAATCCTTATAGCAATCAGCCCCAGCATTTT.

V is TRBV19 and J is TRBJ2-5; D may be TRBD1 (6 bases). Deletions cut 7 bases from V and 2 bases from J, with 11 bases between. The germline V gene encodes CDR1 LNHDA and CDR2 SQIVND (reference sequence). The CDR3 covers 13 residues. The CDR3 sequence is CASTPTGQETQYF. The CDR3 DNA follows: TGTGCCAGTACGCCGACAGGTCAAGAGACCCAGTACTTC.

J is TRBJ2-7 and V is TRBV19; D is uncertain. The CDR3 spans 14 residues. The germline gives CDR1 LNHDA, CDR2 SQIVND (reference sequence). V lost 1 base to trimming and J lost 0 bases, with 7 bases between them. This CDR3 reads CASSIGNPSYEQYF. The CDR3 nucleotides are TGTGCCAGTAGTATAGGGAACCCCTCCTACGAGCAGTACTTC.

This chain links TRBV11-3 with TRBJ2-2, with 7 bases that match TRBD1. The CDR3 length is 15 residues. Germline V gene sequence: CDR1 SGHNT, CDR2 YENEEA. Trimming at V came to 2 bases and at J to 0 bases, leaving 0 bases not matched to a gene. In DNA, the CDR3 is TGTGCCAGCAGCTTACAGGGGGCGAACACCGGGGAGCTGTTTTTT. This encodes CASSLQGANTGELFF.

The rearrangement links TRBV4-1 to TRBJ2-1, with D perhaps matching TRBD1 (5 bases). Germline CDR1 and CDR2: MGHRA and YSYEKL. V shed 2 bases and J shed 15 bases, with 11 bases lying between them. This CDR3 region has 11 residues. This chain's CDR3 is CASSQTGDMFF. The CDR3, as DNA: TGCGCCAGCAGCCAAACAGGCGACATGTTCTTC.

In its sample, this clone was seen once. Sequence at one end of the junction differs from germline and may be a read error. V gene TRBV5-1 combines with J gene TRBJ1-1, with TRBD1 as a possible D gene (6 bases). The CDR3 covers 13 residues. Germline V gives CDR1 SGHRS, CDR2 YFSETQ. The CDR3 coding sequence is TGCGCCAGCAGGGCCGGACAGATCAATGAAACTTTCTTT. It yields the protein CASRAGQINETFF.

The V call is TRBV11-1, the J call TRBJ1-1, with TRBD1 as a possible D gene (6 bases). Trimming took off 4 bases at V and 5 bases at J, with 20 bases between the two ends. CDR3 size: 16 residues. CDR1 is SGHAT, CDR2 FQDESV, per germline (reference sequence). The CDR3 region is CASSYPRAGARTEAFF. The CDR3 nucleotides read TGTGCCAGCAGCTACCCCCGGGCGGGGGCGCGGACTGAAGCTTTCTTT.